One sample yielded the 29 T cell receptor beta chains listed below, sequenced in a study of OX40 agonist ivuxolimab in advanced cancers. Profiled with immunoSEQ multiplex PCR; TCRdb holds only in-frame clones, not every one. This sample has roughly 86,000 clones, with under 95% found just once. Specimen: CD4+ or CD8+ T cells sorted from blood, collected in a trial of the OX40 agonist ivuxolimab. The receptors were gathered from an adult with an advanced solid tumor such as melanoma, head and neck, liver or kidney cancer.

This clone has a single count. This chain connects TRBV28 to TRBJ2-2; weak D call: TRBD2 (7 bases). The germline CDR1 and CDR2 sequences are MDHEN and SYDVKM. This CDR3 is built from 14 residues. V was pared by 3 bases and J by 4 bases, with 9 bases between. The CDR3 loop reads CASSFGGRTGELFF. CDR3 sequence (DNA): TGTGCCAGCAGTTTCGGGGGGCGCACCGGGGAGCTGTTTTTT.

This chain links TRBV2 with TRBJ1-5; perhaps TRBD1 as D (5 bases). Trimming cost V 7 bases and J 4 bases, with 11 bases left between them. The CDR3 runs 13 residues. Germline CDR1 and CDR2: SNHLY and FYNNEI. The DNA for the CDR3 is TGTGCCAGCACCCCGGGGCTGAATCAGCCCCAGCATTTT. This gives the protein CASTPGLNQPQHF.

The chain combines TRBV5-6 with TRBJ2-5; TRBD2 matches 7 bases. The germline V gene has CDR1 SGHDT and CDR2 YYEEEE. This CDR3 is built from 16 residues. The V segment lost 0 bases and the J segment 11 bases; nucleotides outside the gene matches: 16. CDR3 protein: CASSLAGRRESLVQYF. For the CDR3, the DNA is TGTGCCAGCAGCTTGGCGGGTAGGCGGGAGTCGTTGGTGCAGTACTTC.

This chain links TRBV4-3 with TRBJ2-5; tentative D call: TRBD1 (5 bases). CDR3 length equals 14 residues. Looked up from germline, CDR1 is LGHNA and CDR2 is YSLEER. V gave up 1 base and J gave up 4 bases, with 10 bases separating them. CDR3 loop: CASSQGTDRETQYF. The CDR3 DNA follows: TGCGCCAGCAGCCAAGGAACAGACAGAGAGACCCAGTACTTC.

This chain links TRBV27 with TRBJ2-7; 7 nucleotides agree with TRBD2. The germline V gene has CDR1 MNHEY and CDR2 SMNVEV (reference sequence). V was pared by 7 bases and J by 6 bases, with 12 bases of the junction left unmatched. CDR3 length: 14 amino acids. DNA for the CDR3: TGTGCCAGCATGGGTTGGGGAGGGGCTCGCGAGCAGTACTTC. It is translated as CASMGWGGAREQYF.

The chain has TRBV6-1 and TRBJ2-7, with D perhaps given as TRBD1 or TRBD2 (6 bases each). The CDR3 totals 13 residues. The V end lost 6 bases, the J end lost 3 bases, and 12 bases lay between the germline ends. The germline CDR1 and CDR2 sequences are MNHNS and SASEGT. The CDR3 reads CASSRGGGYEQYF. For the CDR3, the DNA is TGTGCCAGCAGCCGAGGAGGGGGCTACGAGCAGTACTTC.

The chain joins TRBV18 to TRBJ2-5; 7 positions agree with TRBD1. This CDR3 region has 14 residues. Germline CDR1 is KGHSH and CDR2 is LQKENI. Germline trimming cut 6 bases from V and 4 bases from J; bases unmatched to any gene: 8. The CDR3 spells CASSSLTGRETQYF. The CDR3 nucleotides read TGTGCCAGCTCCTCCTTGACAGGGAGAGAGACCCAGTACTTC.

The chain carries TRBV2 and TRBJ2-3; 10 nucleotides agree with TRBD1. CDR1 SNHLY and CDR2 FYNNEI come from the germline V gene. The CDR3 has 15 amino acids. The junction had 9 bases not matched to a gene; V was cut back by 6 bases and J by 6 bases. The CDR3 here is CASSRTGGVEDTQYF. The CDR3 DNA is TGTGCCAGCAGCCGGACAGGGGGGGTTGAGGATACGCAGTATTTT.

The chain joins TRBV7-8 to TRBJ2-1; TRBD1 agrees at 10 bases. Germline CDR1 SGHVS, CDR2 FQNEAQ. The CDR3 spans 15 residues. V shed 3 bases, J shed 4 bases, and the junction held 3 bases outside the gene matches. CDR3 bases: TGTGCCAGCAGCTTGGACAGGGGGGCTTACAATGAGCAGTTCTTC. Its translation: CASSLDRGAYNEQFF. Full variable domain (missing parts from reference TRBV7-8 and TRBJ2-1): GAGVSQSPRYKVAKRGQDVALRCDPISGHVSLFWYQQALGQGPEFLTYFQNEAQLDKSGLPSDRFFAERPEGSVSTLKIQRTQQEDSAVYLCASSLDRGAYNEQFFGPGTRLTVL.

DNA of the CDR3: TGCGCCAGCAGCTCGGGACAGGGCGACGGAAACACCATATATTTT. The encoded protein is CASSSGQGDGNTIYF. The V gene is TRBV5-1, the J gene TRBJ1-3; TRBD1 agrees at 9 bases. The CDR3 contains 15 residues. V lost 3 bases to trimming and J lost 4 bases; unmatched junction nucleotides: 5. CDR1 SGHRS and CDR2 YFSETQ come from the germline V gene.

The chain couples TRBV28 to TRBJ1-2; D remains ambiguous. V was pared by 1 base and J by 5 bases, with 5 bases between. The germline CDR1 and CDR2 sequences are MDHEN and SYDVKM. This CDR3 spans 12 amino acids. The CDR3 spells CASSLYRYGYTF. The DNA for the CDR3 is TGTGCCAGCAGTTTATATAGATATGGCTACACCTTC.

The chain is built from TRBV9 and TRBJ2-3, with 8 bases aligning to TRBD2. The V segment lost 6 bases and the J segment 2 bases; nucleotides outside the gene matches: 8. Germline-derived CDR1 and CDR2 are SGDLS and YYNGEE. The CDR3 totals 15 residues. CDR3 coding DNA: TGTGCCAGCACCGAAGCGGGGGCAATCACAGATACGCAGTATTTT. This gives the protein CASTEAGAITDTQYF.

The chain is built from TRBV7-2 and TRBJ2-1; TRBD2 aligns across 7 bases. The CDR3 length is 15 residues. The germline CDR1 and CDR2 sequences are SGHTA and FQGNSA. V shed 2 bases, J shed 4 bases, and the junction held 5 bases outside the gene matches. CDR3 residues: CASSLLAGEYNEQFF. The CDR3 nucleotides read TGTGCCAGCAGCTTACTGGCGGGAGAATACAATGAGCAGTTCTTC.

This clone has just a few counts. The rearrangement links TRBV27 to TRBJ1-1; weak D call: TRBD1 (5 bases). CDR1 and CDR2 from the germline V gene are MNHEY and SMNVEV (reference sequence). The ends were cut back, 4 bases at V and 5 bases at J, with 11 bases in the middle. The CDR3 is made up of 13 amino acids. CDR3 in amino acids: CASSYWGRTEAFF. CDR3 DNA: TGTGCCAGCAGTTACTGGGGGAGGACTGAAGCTTTCTTT.

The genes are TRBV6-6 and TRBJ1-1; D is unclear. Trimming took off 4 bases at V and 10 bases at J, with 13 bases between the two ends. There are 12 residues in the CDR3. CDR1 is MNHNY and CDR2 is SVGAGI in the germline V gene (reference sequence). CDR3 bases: TGTGCCAGCAGTTTGCCGGCCTGGCCAGCTTTCTTT. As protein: CASSLPAWPAFF.

CDR3 in DNA: TGTGCCAGCCGCCTCGGCCCATCCTACGAGCAGTACTTC. Encoded protein: CASRLGPSYEQYF. The V and J genes are TRBV6-1 and TRBJ2-7; no reliable D call. From germline, CDR1 is MNHNS and CDR2 SASEGT. This CDR3 is 13 amino acids long. V lost 8 bases and J 1 base, leaving 12 bases between the germline ends.

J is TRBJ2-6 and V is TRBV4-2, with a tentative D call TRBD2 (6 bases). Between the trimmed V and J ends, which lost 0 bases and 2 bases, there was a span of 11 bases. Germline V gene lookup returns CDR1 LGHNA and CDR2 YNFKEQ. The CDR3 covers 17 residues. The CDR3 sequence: CASSQEVRDPGANVLTF. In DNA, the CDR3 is TGTGCCAGCAGCCAAGAAGTGCGGGATCCTGGGGCCAACGTCCTGACTTTC.

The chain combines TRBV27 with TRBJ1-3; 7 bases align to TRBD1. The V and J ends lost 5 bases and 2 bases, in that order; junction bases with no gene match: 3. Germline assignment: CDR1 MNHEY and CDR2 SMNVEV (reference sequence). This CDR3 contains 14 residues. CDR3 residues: CASSKGQTGNTIYF. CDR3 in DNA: TGTGCCAGCAGTAAGGGACAGACTGGAAACACCATATATTTT.

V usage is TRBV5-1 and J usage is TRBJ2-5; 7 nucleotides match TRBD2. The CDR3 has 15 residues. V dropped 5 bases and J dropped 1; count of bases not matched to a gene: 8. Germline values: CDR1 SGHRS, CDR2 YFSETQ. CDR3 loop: CASSSGGSSQETQYF. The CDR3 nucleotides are TGCGCCAGCAGTTCTGGCGGGAGCAGCCAAGAGACCCAGTACTTC.

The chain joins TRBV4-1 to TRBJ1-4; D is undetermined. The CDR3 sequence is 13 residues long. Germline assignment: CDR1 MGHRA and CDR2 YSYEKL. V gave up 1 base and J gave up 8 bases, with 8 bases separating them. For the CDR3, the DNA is TGCGCCAGCAGCCAAGCTCGAGGGGAAAAACTGTTTTTT. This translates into CASSQARGEKLFF.

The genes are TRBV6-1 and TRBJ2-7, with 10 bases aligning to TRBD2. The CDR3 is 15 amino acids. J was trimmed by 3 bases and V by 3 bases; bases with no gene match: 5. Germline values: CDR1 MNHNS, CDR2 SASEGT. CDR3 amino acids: CASSEGPSGGYEQYF. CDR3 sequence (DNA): TGTGCCAGCAGTGAGGGTCCTAGCGGGGGCTACGAGCAGTACTTC.

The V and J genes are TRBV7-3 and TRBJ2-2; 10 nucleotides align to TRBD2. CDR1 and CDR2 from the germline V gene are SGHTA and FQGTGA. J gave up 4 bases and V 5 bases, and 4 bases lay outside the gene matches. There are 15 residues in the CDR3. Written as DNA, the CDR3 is TGTGCCAGCAGCCGCCCTAGCGGGGGCACCGGGGAGCTGTTTTTT. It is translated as CASSRPSGGTGELFF.

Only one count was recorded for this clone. CDR3: CASSIPGAPGEQYF. CDR3 DNA: TGTGCCAGTAGTATCCCGGGGGCGCCGGGGGAGCAGTACTTC. The chain recombines TRBV19 with TRBJ2-7; D could derive from TRBD1 or TRBD2 (6 bases each). The CDR3 covers 14 residues. Germline V gene sequence: CDR1 LNHDA, CDR2 SQIVND (reference sequence). Trimming shortened V by 3 bases and J by 7 bases, and 16 bases separated the two germline ends.

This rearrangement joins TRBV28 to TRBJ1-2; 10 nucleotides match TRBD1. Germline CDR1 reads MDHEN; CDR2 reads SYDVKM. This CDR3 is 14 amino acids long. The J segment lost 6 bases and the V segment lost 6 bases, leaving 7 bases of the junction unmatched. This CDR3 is CASRGQGILDGYTF. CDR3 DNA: TGTGCCAGCAGGGGACAGGGGATTTTGGATGGCTACACCTTC.

Here the CDR3 reads CASRQGWGPRYTF. The CDR3 DNA reads TGTGCCAGCAGACAAGGGTGGGGTCCCCGCTACACCTTC. V usage is TRBV28 and J usage is TRBJ1-2, with no clear D. The CDR3 runs to 13 residues. Germline CDR1 reads MDHEN; CDR2 reads SYDVKM. Trimming took off 6 bases at V and 9 bases at J, with 17 bases between the two ends.

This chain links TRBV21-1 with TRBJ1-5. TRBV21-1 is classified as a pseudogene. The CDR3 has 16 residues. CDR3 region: CASSNTGGGANQPQHF. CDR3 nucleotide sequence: TGTGCCAGCAGCAATACTGGAGGGGGGGCCAATCAGCCCCAGCATTTT.

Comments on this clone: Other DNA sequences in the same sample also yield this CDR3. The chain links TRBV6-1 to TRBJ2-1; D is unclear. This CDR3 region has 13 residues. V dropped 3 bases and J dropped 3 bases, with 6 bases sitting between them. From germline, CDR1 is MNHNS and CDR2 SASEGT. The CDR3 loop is CASSEAHYNEQFF. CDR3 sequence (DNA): TGTGCCAGCAGTGAGGCGCACTACAATGAGCAGTTCTTC.

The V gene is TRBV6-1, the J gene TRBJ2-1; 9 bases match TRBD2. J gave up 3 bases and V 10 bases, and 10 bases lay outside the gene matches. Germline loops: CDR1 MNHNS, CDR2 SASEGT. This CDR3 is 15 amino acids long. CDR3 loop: CATRLGTSRYNEQFF. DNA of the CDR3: TGTGCCACACGTTTAGGGACTAGCCGCTACAATGAGCAGTTCTTC.

CDR3: CASRKSTGNTIYF. The CDR3 coding sequence is TGTGCCAGCAGAAAGAGTACTGGAAACACCATATATTTT. The chain couples TRBV28 to TRBJ1-3; D call uncertain. Per the germline V gene, CDR1 is MDHEN and CDR2 is SYDVKM. The CDR3 loop spans 13 amino acids. Trimming removed 6 bases at V and 2 bases at J, with 8 bases between.